Given below is one T cell receptor (beta chain) in context. The sample belongs to a study of blood T cell repertoires in COVID-19. Study details: Sources were T cells, B-cell-depleted T cells, or PBMCs; the material itself was cDNA or gDNA.

Recruited during active infection, patients (from Seattle) were subsequently followed longitudinally. Assay: immunoSEQ multiplex PCR; the TCRdb copy retains only in-frame clones and omits some. The sample yields about 240,000 clones, 70% to 90% seen once. Germline values: CDR1 GTSNPN, CDR2 SVGIG (reference sequence). CDR3 length: 13 residues. V gave up 5 bases and J gave up 2 bases, with 12 bases separating them. The clonotype originates from a man between 45 and 60 years old with COVID-19, enrolled during active disease. Sequencing was carried out using peripheral blood. The chain joins TRBV30 to TRBJ1-2, with a weak D call TRBD1 (5 bases). DNA of the CDR3: TGTGCCTGGGGCTTGGGACTAAACTATGGCTACACCTTC. This codes for CAWGLGLNYGYTF.